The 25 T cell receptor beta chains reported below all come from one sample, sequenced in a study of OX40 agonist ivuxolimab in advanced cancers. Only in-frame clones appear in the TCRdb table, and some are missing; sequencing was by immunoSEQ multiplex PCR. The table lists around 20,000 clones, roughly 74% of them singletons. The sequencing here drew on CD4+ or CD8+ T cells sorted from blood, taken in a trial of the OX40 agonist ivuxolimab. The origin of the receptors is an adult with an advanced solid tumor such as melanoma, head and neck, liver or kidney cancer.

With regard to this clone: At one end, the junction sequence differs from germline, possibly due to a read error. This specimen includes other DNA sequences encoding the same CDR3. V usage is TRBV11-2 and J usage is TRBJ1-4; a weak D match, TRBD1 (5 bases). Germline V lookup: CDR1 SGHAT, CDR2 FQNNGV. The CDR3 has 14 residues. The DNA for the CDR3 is TGTGCTAGCAGTCAAGACAGTTCTGATGAAAAACTGTTTTTT. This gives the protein CASSQDSSDEKLFF.

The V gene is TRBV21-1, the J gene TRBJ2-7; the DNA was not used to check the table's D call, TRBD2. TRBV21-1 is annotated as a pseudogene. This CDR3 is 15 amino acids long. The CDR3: CASSGLAGTVDEQYF. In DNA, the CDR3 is TGTGCCAGCAGCGGCCTAGCGGGAACTGTCGACGAGCAGTACTTC.

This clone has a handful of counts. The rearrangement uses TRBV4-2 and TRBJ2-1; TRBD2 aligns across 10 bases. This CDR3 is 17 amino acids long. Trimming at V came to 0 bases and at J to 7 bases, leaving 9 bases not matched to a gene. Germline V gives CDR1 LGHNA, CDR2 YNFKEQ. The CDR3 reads CASSQDPSGRVSNEQFF. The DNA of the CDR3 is TGTGCCAGCAGCCAAGATCCCAGCGGGAGGGTTAGTAATGAGCAGTTCTTC.

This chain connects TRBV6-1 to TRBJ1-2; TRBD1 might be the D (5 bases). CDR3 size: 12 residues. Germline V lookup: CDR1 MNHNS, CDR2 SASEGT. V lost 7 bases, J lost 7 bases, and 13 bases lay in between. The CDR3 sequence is CASTQGLGGYTF. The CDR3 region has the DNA TGTGCCAGCACCCAGGGACTCGGTGGCTACACCTTC.

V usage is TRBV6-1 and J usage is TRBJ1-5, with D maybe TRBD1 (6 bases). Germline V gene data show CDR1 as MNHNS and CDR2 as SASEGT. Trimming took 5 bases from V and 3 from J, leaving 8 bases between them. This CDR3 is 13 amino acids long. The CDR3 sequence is CASSTGYNQPQHF. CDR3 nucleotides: TGTGCCAGCAGTACAGGGTACAATCAGCCCCAGCATTTT.

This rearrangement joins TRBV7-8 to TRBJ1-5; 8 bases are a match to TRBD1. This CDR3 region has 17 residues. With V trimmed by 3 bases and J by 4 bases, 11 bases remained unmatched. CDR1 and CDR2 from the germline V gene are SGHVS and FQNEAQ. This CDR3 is CASSFNGGQDLNQPQHF. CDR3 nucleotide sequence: TGTGCCAGCAGCTTCAATGGGGGACAGGATTTAAATCAGCCCCAGCATTTT.

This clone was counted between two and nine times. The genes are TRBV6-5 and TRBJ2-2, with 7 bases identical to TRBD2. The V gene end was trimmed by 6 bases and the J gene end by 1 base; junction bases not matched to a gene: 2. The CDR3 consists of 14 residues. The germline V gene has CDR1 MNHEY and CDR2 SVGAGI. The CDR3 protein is CASSPGGNTGELFF. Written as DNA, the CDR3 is TGTGCCAGCAGCCCGGGAGGGAACACCGGGGAGCTGTTTTTT.

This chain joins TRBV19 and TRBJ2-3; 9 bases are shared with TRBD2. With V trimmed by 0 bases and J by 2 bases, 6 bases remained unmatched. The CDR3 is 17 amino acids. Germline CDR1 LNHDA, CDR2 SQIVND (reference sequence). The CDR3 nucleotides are TGTGCCAGTAGTATAGATGTAGGGACTAGCTCCACAGATACGCAGTATTTT. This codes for CASSIDVGTSSTDTQYF.

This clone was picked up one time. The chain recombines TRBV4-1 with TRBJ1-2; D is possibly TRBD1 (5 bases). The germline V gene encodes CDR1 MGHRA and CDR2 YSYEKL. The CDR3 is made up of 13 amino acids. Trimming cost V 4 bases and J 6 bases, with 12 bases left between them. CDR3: CASSPGTRDGYTF. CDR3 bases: TGCGCCAGCAGCCCGGGGACCAGAGATGGCTACACCTTC.

The CDR3 loop reads CASSLDTGPYEQYF. DNA of the CDR3: TGTGCCAGCAGCTTAGATACGGGACCCTACGAGCAGTACTTC. V gene TRBV7-6 combines with J gene TRBJ2-7; D may be TRBD1 or TRBD2 (5 bases each). Germline CDR1 and CDR2: SGHVS and FNYEAQ. Between the trimmed V and J ends, which lost 1 base and 2 bases, there was a span of 9 bases. The CDR3 spans 14 residues.

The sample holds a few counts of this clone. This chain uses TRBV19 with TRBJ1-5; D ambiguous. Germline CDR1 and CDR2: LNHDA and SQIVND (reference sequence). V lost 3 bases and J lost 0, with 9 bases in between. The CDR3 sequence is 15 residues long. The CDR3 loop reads CASSIALYSNQPQHF. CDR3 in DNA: TGTGCCAGTAGTATCGCGCTGTATAGCAATCAGCCCCAGCATTTT.

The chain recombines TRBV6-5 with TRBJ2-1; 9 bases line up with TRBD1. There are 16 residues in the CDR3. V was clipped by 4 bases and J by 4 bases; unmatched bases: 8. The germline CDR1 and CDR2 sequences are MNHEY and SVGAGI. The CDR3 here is CASSSTGQGRYNEQFF. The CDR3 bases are TGTGCCAGCAGTTCAACGGGACAGGGACGGTACAATGAGCAGTTCTTC.

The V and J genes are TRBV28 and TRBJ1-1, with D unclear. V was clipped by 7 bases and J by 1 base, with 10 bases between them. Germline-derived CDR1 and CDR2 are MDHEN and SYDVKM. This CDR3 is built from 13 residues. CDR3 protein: CASNGRGNTEAFF. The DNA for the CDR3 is TGTGCCAGCAATGGTCGCGGGAACACTGAAGCTTTCTTT.

The DNA of the CDR3 is TGTGCCAGCAGCTTGGGGGGGACAGGGGTCCGGCGGGAGCAGTACTTC. Its translation: CASSLGGTGVRREQYF. This chain uses TRBV5-6 with TRBJ2-7; 10 bases map to TRBD1. Germline V gene sequence: CDR1 SGHDT, CDR2 YYEEEE. The CDR3 has 16 residues. V was pared by 0 bases and J by 7 bases, with 10 bases of the junction left unmatched. Looking up the rest from reference TRBV5-6 and TRBJ2-7 gives the full variable domain: DAGVTQSPTHLIKTRGQQVTLRCSPKSGHDTVSWYQQALGQGPQFIFQYYEEEERQRGNFPDRFSGHQFPNYSSELNVNALLLGDSALYLCASSLGGTGVRREQYFGPGTRLTVT.

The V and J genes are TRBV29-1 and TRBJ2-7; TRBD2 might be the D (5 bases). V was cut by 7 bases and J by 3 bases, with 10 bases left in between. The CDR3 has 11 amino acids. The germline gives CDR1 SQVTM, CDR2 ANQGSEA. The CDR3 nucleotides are TGCAGCGCCTTCAGCGGCTACGAGCAGTACTTC. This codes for CSAFSGYEQYF.

The CDR3 DNA reads as TGTGCCAGCAGCCAAGCTTTCCGGCAATTGGGAATGAACACTGAAGCTTTCTTT. Translating it yields CASSQAFRQLGMNTEAFF. The rearrangement links TRBV4-2 to TRBJ1-1, with unresolved D. The CDR3 runs 18 residues. V shed 1 base and J shed 0 bases, with 18 bases lying between them. Germline V gives CDR1 LGHNA, CDR2 YNFKEQ.

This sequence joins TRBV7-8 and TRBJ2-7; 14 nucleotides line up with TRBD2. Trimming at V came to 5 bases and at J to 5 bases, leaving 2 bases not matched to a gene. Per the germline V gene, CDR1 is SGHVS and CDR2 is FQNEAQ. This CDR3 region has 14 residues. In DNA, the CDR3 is TGTGCCAGCAGCAAGGGACTAGCGGGGGACGAGCAGTACTTC. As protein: CASSKGLAGDEQYF.

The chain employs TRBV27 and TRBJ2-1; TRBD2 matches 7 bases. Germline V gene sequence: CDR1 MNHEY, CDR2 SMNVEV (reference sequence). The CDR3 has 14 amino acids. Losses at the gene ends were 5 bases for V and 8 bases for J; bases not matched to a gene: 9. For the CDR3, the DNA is TGTGCCAGCAGTCCAACCGGGACTATACATGAGCAGTTCTTC. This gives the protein CASSPTGTIHEQFF.

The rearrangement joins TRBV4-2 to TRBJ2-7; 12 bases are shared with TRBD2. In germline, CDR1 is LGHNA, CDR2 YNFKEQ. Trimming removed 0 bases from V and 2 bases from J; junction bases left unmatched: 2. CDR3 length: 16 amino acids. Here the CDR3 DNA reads TGTGCCAGCAGCCAAGATGCTAGCGGGGGGGCCTACGAGCAGTACTTC. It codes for CASSQDASGGAYEQYF.

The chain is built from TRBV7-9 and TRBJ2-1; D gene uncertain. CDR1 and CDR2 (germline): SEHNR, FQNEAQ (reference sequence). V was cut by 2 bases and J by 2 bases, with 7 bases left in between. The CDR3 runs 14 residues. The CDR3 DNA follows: TGTGCCAGCAGCTTATCACTAACCTACAATGAGCAGTTCTTC. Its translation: CASSLSLTYNEQFF.

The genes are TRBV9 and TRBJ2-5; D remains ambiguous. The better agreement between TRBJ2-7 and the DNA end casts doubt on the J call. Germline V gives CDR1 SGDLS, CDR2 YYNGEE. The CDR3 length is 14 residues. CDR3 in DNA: TGTGCCAGCAGCGTAGAAGGCGACACCTACGAGCAGTACTTC. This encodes CASSVEGDTYEQYF.

The CDR3 DNA reads as TGTGCCAGCAGTGCCTACAGGGGGAACACTGAAGCTTTCTTT. This sequence encodes CASSAYRGNTEAFF. The chain uses TRBV2 and TRBJ1-1, with 7 bases fitting TRBD1. The V gene end was trimmed by 4 bases and the J gene end by 1 base; junction bases not matched to a gene: 3. The CDR3 runs 14 residues. Germline V lookup: CDR1 SNHLY, CDR2 FYNNEI.

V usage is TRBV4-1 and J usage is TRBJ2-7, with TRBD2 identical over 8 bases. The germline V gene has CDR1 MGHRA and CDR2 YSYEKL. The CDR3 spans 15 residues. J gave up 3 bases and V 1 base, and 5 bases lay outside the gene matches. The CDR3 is CASSQVRGGIYEQYF. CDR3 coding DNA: TGCGCCAGCAGCCAAGTACGCGGGGGGATCTACGAGCAGTACTTC.

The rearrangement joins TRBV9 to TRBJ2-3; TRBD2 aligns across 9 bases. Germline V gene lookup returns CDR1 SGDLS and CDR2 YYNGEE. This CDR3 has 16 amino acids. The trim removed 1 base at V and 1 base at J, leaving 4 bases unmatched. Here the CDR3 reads CASSVPSSGGTDTQYF. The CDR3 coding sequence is TGTGCCAGCAGCGTACCCTCTAGCGGGGGCACAGATACGCAGTATTTT.

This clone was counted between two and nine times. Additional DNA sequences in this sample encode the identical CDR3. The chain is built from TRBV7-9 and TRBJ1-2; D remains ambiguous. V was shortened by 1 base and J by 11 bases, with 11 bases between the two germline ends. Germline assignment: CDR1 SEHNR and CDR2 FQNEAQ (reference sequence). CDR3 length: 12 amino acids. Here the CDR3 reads CASSLGKVGYTF. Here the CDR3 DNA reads TGTGCCAGCAGCTTAGGGAAAGTGGGTTACACCTTC.